This TCR beta chain was observed in a study of technical replicates of blood from a handful of donors. CDR3 length: 16 residues. The V end lost 2 bases, the J end lost 8 bases, and 18 bases lay between the germline ends. Germline CDR1 WNHNN, CDR2 SYGVQD (reference sequence). Profiled with immunoSEQ multiplex PCR; TCRdb holds only in-frame clones, not every one. The top ten hold 5.1% of the sample, which has some 62,000 clones, 70% to 90% seen once. The sample comprised PBMCs. V and J are TRBV10-1 and TRBJ1-4, with D possibly matching TRBD1 (5 bases). This receptor was taken from a human donor in good health. Some clones in this sample may be carry-over from other donors' samples. The chain's CDR3 is CASSETHRGKIEKLFF. The CDR3, as DNA: TGCGCCAGCAGTGAGACCCACCGGGGGAAGATAGAAAAACTGTTTTTT.